The sequence of this T cell receptor (beta chain) was determined in a study of CD4 T cell repertoires in COVID-19 (dated by TCRdb to the early 2020s). Regarding the research as a whole: For cross-reactivity analysis, CFSE-low cells were expanded with IL-2 for less than eleven days, then relabeled and restimulated with spike proteins from other coronaviruses. In COVID-19-recovered individuals, the study described naturally processed CD4+ T cell responses to SARS-CoV-2 spike and nucleoprotein and used TCR Vbeta sequencing to evaluate clonal composition. In three recovered individuals, the researchers analyzed the TCR Vbeta repertoire of SARS-CoV-2-reactive T cells at the subset level. The paper's findings and limits, for the study overall: Between about 6 and 27% of SARS-CoV-2 clonotypes were also found in SARS-CoV and/or HKU1 spike-stimulated secondary cultures, consistent with cross-reactivity. Several of the most expanded SARS-CoV-2-reactive clonotypes were found to be shared between two or all three memory subsets, suggesting intraclonal diversification.

The time point label, read with the paper, signifies: sample from a COVID-19-recovered individual after infection. The donors were patients who had gone through COVID-19 ranging from mild to severe and had recovered. Uncultured memory T cell samples were subjected to sequencing directly after ex vivo isolation. CD4+ total memory, central memory, effector memory and circulating T follicular helper cells were isolated from peripheral blood mononuclear cells. Regarding this clone: Which antigen it targets is not known. Base qualities are missing; no much larger clone stands one base away.

Libraries were constructed by the immunoSEQ multiplex PCR assay. As for the original processing: The Chao-Jaccard similarity index and counts of shared clonotypes were used to quantify repertoire overlap between subsets. Held by TCRdb, this immuneACCESS table contains in-frame sequences only and omits some clones. Under half of the omission traces to an unresolved V gene where checked; the cause of the rest is unknown. Clone size and V and J calls were adopted from that table, with D and trimming inferred from the DNA. Here the sample has approximately 75,000 clones; around four fifths occur a single time. The ten largest clones add up to 0.5% to 0.6% of the sample. The trim is 6 bases for V and 6 bases for J, with a gap of 9 bases between the germline ends. The cysteine opens and the phenylalanine closes a CDR3 of 13 amino acids. Only the CDR3 region is kept as DNA, spanning 39 bases read in frame from base 1. For CDR1 and CDR2, the germline V gene lists SGHVS and FQNEAQ.

Rearrangement joined TRBV7-8 to TRBJ1-6; there is no confident call for the D gene. This specimen was CD4+ T cells from peripheral blood, taken after recovery from COVID-19. The TCR originated in a human donor who had COVID-19. This receptor carries the CDR3 CASSEGGNSPLHF. The bases are TGTGCCAGCAGTGAAGGTGGTAATTCACCCCTCCACTTT.